Shown below are 27 T cell receptor beta chains from a single sample sequenced in a study of blood T cell repertoires in COVID-19. The method was immunoSEQ multiplex PCR; TCRdb's version includes in-frame clones alone and lacks a portion of them. The sample lists approximately 220,000 clones, roughly 80% occurring once. Sequencing was performed on peripheral blood. The receptor source for this set is a woman in her 70s with acute or convalescent COVID-19.

V gene TRBV7-2 combines with J gene TRBJ2-3; 10 bases map to TRBD2. The V segment lost 2 bases and the J segment 0 bases; nucleotides outside the gene matches: 5. The CDR3 is 17 amino acids. CDR1 is SGHTA and CDR2 is FQGNSA in the germline V gene. CDR3 loop: CASSLRPSGGSTDTQYF. CDR3 nucleotides: TGTGCCAGCAGCTTAAGGCCTAGCGGGGGAAGCACAGATACGCAGTATTTT.

This chain connects TRBV18 to TRBJ1-1, with 10 bases lining up with TRBD1. The J segment lost 5 bases and the V segment lost 7 bases, leaving 7 bases of the junction unmatched. Germline lookup yields CDR1 KGHSH and CDR2 LQKENI. The CDR3 covers 14 residues. Here the CDR3 DNA reads TGTGCCAGCTGGCAAGGACAGGGGGTTACTGAAGCTTTCTTT. Its translation is CASWQGQGVTEAFF.

CDR3 sequence: CATQIGAALHF. The CDR3 DNA follows: TGCGCCACCCAAATTGGGGCTGCCCTCCACTTT. This chain uses TRBV23-1 with TRBJ1-6, with D maybe TRBD1 (5 bases). Being an ORF, TRBV23-1 has a function that is uncertain. The CDR3 is 11 amino acids. Trimming stripped 10 bases from V and 14 bases from J, with 15 bases between.

The chain is built from TRBV6-5 and TRBJ2-7; D is perhaps TRBD1 (5 bases). Trimming stripped 7 bases from V and 4 bases from J, with 14 bases between. This CDR3 is built from 13 residues. The V gene's germline CDR1 is MNHEY and CDR2 SVGAGI. The CDR3 nucleotides are TGTGCCAGCACGACAGCTCAAACATACGAGCAGTACTTC. It yields the protein CASTTAQTYEQYF.

This clone has a handful of counts. The same CDR3 arises from other DNA sequences in this sample as well. J is TRBJ1-6 and V is TRBV19, with D maybe TRBD1 (6 bases). The CDR3 is 13 residues long. V gave up 6 bases and J gave up 7 bases, with 10 bases separating them. CDR1 and CDR2 (germline): LNHDA, SQIVND (reference sequence). CDR3 protein: CASRDRENSPLHF. CDR3 nucleotides: TGTGCCAGTAGGGACAGAGAAAATTCACCCCTCCACTTT.

Here the CDR3 reads CASSGPTGGNQPQHF. The CDR3 DNA follows: TGTGCCAGCAGCGGTCCGACAGGGGGCAATCAGCCCCAGCATTTT. The genes are TRBV7-9 and TRBJ1-5, with 8 positions matching TRBD1. CDR3 length: 15 amino acids. J was trimmed by 2 bases and V by 5 bases; bases with no gene match: 5. Germline values: CDR1 SEHNR, CDR2 FQNEAQ (reference sequence).

The genes are TRBV9 and TRBJ2-3, with 8 bases identical to TRBD2. V dropped 1 base and J dropped 5; count of bases not matched to a gene: 6. In germline, CDR1 is SGDLS, CDR2 YYNGEE. The CDR3 is made up of 15 amino acids. This CDR3 reads CASSVYGGVEDTQYF. Written as DNA, the CDR3 is TGTGCCAGCAGCGTATACGGGGGGGTGGAAGATACGCAGTATTTT.

V gene TRBV5-1 combines with J gene TRBJ1-1; 11 nucleotides agree with TRBD1. This CDR3 region has 17 residues. The germline V gene encodes CDR1 SGHRS and CDR2 YFSETQ. The J segment lost 0 bases and the V segment lost 4 bases, leaving 8 bases of the junction unmatched. CDR3 sequence (DNA): TGCGCCAGCAGCCCGGGGACAGGGGGACTTATGAACACTGAAGCTTTCTTT. Protein sequence: CASSPGTGGLMNTEAFF.

This chain uses TRBV27 with TRBJ1-4; 10 nucleotides agree with TRBD1. Germline CDR1 reads MNHEY; CDR2 reads SMNVEV (reference sequence). Losses at the gene ends were 2 bases for V and 2 bases for J; bases not matched to a gene: 8. This CDR3 has 18 residues. In DNA, the CDR3 is TGTGCCAGCAGTTTACGGACCGGGACAGGGGTCACTAATGAAAAACTGTTTTTT. It codes for CASSLRTGTGVTNEKLFF.

The rearrangement links TRBV7-2 to TRBJ2-1; 9 bases line up with TRBD2. In germline, CDR1 is SGHTA, CDR2 FQGNSA. V lost 1 base and J lost 8; bases outside the gene matches: 6. The CDR3 spans 15 residues. In DNA form, the CDR3 reads TGTGCCAGCAGCTTAGGCCTAGCGGGGATGTATGAGCAGTTCTTC. It is translated as CASSLGLAGMYEQFF.

The chain has TRBV21-1 and TRBJ1-5; the listed D gene, TRBD1, was not tested against the DNA. TRBV21-1 is recorded as a pseudogene. The CDR3 is 15 residues long. Here the CDR3 DNA reads TGTGCCAGCAGCAAACAGGTGGATAGGAATCAGCCCCAGCATTTT. This encodes CASSKQVDRNQPQHF.

The genes are TRBV18 and TRBJ1-5; weak D call: TRBD1 (6 bases). Trimming left V 4 bases short and J 6 bases short, with 10 bases between. This CDR3 comprises 13 residues. Germline assignment: CDR1 KGHSH and CDR2 LQKENI. CDR3 bases: TGTGCCAGCTCACAGGGGGAAGGTCAGCCCCAGCATTTT. This sequence encodes CASSQGEGQPQHF.

The genes are TRBV28 and TRBJ1-1; weak D call: TRBD1 (6 bases). Germline assignment: CDR1 MDHEN and CDR2 SYDVKM. V lost 2 bases and J 4 bases, leaving 23 bases between the germline ends. The CDR3 contains 18 residues. CDR3 nucleotides: TGTGCCAGCAGTTTAATTCTATCCGGAACAGGGAGGGTCACTGAAGCTTTCTTT. This gives the protein CASSLILSGTGRVTEAFF. The whole variable domain, remainder taken from reference TRBV28 and TRBJ1-1, is DVKVTQSSRYLVKRTGEKVFLECVQDMDHENMFWYRQDPGLGLRLIYFSYDVKMKEKGDIPEGYSVSREKKERFSLILESASTNQTSMYLCASSLILSGTGRVTEAFFGQGTRLTVV.

This clone was detected many times. The chain employs TRBV7-9 and TRBJ1-6; D is unresolved. The CDR3 has 15 residues. Germline lookup yields CDR1 SEHNR and CDR2 FQNEAQ (reference sequence). Between the trimmed V and J ends, which lost 0 bases and 3 bases, there was a span of 6 bases. The CDR3 spells CASSLAAGYNSPLHF. DNA for the CDR3: TGTGCCAGCAGCTTAGCGGCAGGCTATAATTCACCCCTCCACTTT.

A single count supports this clone. The chain recombines TRBV6-1 with TRBJ2-1, with 9 positions matching TRBD1. This CDR3 has 15 amino acids. Germline values: CDR1 MNHNS, CDR2 SASEGT. Unmatched junction bases numbered 5, after V lost 5 bases and J lost 3 bases. The CDR3 DNA reads as TGTGCCAGCAGTTGGGGACAGGGTAGCTACAATGAGCAGTTCTTC. This encodes CASSWGQGSYNEQFF.

The chain uses TRBV7-2 and TRBJ2-7; D is possibly TRBD1 (6 bases). The V gene's germline CDR1 is SGHTA and CDR2 FQGNSA. Trimming pared 10 bases from V and 2 bases from J, leaving 15 bases between. This CDR3 spans 13 amino acids. The CDR3 protein is CATRLGQAYEQYF. CDR3 DNA sequence: TGTGCCACTCGTCTGGGACAAGCCTACGAGCAGTACTTC. The whole variable domain, filled in from reference TRBV7-2 and TRBJ2-7, reads GAGVSQSPSNKVTEKGKDVELRCDPISGHTALYWYRQSLGQGLEFLIYFQGNSAPDKSGLPSDRFSAERTGGSVSTLTIQRTQQEDSAVYLCATRLGQAYEQYFGPGTRLTVT.

This clone was observed a handful of times. The gene calls are TRBV3-1 (or the pseudogene TRBV3-2) and TRBJ2-1; no definite D call. Per germline, CDR1 LGHDT and CDR2 YNNKEL (reference sequence). This CDR3 region has 11 residues. V was shortened by 6 bases and J by 6 bases, with 6 bases between the two germline ends. The CDR3 protein is CASRSVNEQFF. Written as DNA, the CDR3 is TGTGCCAGCAGGTCCGTCAATGAGCAGTTCTTC.

This clone has at least ten counts. The chain couples TRBV2 to TRBJ2-2; TRBD2 agrees at 8 bases. Germline V gene data show CDR1 as SNHLY and CDR2 as FYNNEI. The CDR3 extends over 16 amino acids. The V segment lost 4 bases and the J segment 3 bases; nucleotides outside the gene matches: 7. This chain's CDR3 is CASSVLLAAYTGELFF. As DNA, the CDR3 is TGTGCCAGCAGTGTTTTACTAGCGGCTTACACCGGGGAGCTGTTTTTT.

This clone was picked up a small number of times. The rearrangement joins TRBV7-2 to TRBJ1-5, with a tentative D call TRBD1 (5 bases). Germline-derived CDR1 and CDR2 are SGHTA and FQGNSA. The CDR3 runs 16 residues. Trimming took off 1 base at V and 3 bases at J, with 13 bases between the two ends. The CDR3 bases are TGTGCCAGCAGCTTAGGACCGTCGACAGTCAATCAGCCCCAGCATTTT. This translates into CASSLGPSTVNQPQHF. Supplemented by reference TRBV7-2 and TRBJ1-5, the full variable domain reads GAGVSQSPSNKVTEKGKDVELRCDPISGHTALYWYRQSLGQGLEFLIYFQGNSAPDKSGLPSDRFSAERTGGSVSTLTIQRTQQEDSAVYLCASSLGPSTVNQPQHFGDGTRLSIL.

The chain employs TRBV5-6 and TRBJ2-2; 7 bases align to TRBD1. The CDR3 is made up of 15 amino acids. J was trimmed by 4 bases and V by 3 bases; bases with no gene match: 6. Germline CDR1 and CDR2: SGHDT and YYEEEE. The chain's CDR3 is CASSSAPGGTGELFF. The CDR3 region has the DNA TGTGCCAGCAGCTCCGCTCCAGGGGGCACCGGGGAGCTGTTTTTT.

The V call is TRBV2, the J call TRBJ2-7; a possible D gene is TRBD1 (5 bases). The V end was cut by 7 bases, the J end by 7 bases, with 20 bases between. CDR1 SNHLY and CDR2 FYNNEI come from the germline V gene. This CDR3 spans 14 amino acids. The chain's CDR3 is CASTGFTLSEEQYF. CDR3 coding DNA: TGTGCCAGCACAGGGTTCACTTTGTCGGAGGAGCAGTACTTC.

This CDR3 is CASSQRTGSGYEQYF. Here the CDR3 DNA reads TGTGCCAGCAGTCAAAGGACAGGGTCGGGATACGAGCAGTACTTC. This chain connects TRBV5-4 to TRBJ2-7; 8 nucleotides line up with TRBD1. Germline CDR1 and CDR2: SGHNT and YYREEE (reference sequence). The CDR3 runs to 15 residues. The V gene end was trimmed by 5 bases and the J gene end by 4 bases; junction bases not matched to a gene: 11.

This rearrangement joins TRBV11-2 to TRBJ1-1; TRBD1 agrees at 7 bases. There are 15 residues in the CDR3. J lost 1 base, V lost 5 bases, and 7 bases had no gene match. Germline CDR1 SGHAT, CDR2 FQNNGV. CDR3 coding DNA: TGTGCCAGCAGCCGGGACAGTGGGGGGAACACTGAAGCTTTCTTT. Its protein is CASSRDSGGNTEAFF.

V is TRBV9 and J is TRBJ1-6, with D possibly being TRBD1 (5 bases). CDR3 length equals 15 residues. CDR1 SGDLS and CDR2 YYNGEE come from the germline V gene. V was shortened by 0 bases and J by 12 bases, with 16 bases between the two germline ends. The CDR3 loop is CASSVAVSGQGPLHF. Here the CDR3 DNA reads TGTGCCAGCAGCGTAGCGGTCTCAGGCCAGGGACCCCTCCACTTT.

The rearrangement joins TRBV24-1 to TRBJ2-1; TRBD1 matches 8 bases. With 4 bases clipped from V and 8 bases from J, the junction kept 9 bases outside the gene matches. CDR3 length: 15 residues. Germline-derived CDR1 and CDR2 are KGHDR and SFDVKD. The CDR3 spells CATSDPGTGGDEQFF. CDR3 sequence (DNA): TGTGCCACCAGTGACCCCGGGACAGGAGGAGATGAGCAGTTCTTC.

CDR3 region: CAISERGNIQYF. The CDR3 DNA reads TGTGCCATCAGTGAGAGGGGAAACATTCAGTACTTC. The chain combines TRBV10-3 with TRBJ2-4, with D maybe TRBD1 (5 bases). Deletions cut 2 bases from V and 6 bases from J, with 5 bases between. CDR3 length: 12 amino acids. CDR1 ENHRY and CDR2 SYGVKD come from the germline V gene.

The genes are TRBV12-3 or TRBV12-4 and TRBJ1-1, with D perhaps matching TRBD1 (5 bases). The CDR3 is made up of 13 amino acids. Deletions cut 2 bases from V and 11 bases from J, with 15 bases between. The CDR3, as DNA: TGTGCCAGCAGTTTAACCACAGGCTTGGGGGCTTTCTTT. This sequence encodes CASSLTTGLGAFF.